This T cell receptor beta chain was recovered during a study of cytomegalovirus exposure and HLA in healthy donors. At the level of the study: According to later analysis, the same platform produced the approximately 120 validation and about 700 first-cohort repertoires. Study outcomes and limitations: Cytomegalovirus-associated TCR beta chains were listed, numbering around 150. The TCR clusters that emerged in the first cohort tended, a later analysis found, to co-occur in the 120 or so validation repertoires. Specificity of three CMV-associated chains for CMV antigens was verified in vitro.

Regarding this clone: Its antigen remains unidentified.

Profiling relied on immunoSEQ multiplex PCR, and the TCRdb table lists in-frame clones only, not all of them. Among 150,000 to 180,000 clones, 85% to 90% were seen once, and the ten largest hold approximately 2%. In germline, CDR1 is SEHNR, CDR2 FQNEAQ (reference sequence). The V end lost 2 bases, the J end lost 6 bases, and 16 bases lay between the germline ends. The CDR3 runs 15 residues. This chain connects TRBV7-9 to TRBJ1-1; weak D call: TRBD1 (5 bases). The source of this sequence is a human donor in good health. Sequenced material: PBMCs. The CDR3 loop is CASSLHGKGPAEAFF. The CDR3 DNA reads as TGTGCCAGCAGCTTACATGGCAAGGGGCCCGCTGAAGCTTTCTTT.